Below, one T cell receptor (beta chain) is given with its context. What antigen it recognizes has not been identified. No quality values exist for individual bases; no much larger clone is one base distant. Looking up the germline V gene yields CDR1 MGHRA and CDR2 YSYEKL. V is reduced by 1 base and J by 8 bases, leaving a spacing of 2 bases between them. The CDR3 sequence holds 11 residues, the cysteine and phenylalanine included. Solely the CDR3 DNA is kept, with 33 bases framed from the first base. For TCRbeta CDR3 sequencing, genomic DNA was extracted from sorted cells using the QIAGEN DNeasy Blood and Tissue Kit. High-throughput TCRbeta CDR3 sequencing was carried out commercially through immunoSEQ, with PCR amplification with bias correction and internal controls included. Under the source paper's analysis protocol: Unique productive TCRbeta sequences were defined by CDR3 nucleotide sequence where primers matched, otherwise by CDR3 amino acid sequence with Vbeta and Jbeta genes. To correct sorting error, sequences shared between sorted populations at a frequency ratio of 2:1 or less were removed; the rest were assigned to the higher population. A sequence was defined as donor-reactive if the sequence was expanded at least 5-fold in CFSE-low cells compared with unstimulated cells and had a frequency of at least 0.01% in CFSE-low cells. Jensen-Shannon divergence, calculated on the top 100 TCRbeta sequences ranked by frequency, was used to quantify repertoire divergence. When a sample had multiple sequencing runs, each run was corrected for sorting error separately and the runs were then pooled. The table was pulled from immuneACCESS by TCRdb, which kept in-frame rearrangements only. Such tables lose some clones; where checked, under half of the loss comes from unresolved V genes, and the rest has no known cause. V, J and clone size are those of that table, while D and trimming were read from the DNA. The sample table lists hundreds of thousands of clones, about 86% of them with a count of one. The ten biggest clones cover 0.55% to 0.65% of the sample.

Thawed PBMCs were FACS-sorted into unstimulated Tregs (CD4+CD25+CD127-), CD4+ non-Tregs (CD4+CD25-), CD4 cells and CD8 cells. Blood from healthy controls was obtained either as purchased buffy coats or from healthy volunteers. Healthy control blood was processed to PBMCs with a Ficoll density gradient and then cryopreserved, whereas patient PBMCs were collected both before and after transplant. These data are taken from a study of Tregs in tolerant kidney transplant recipients (dated by TCRdb to the late 2010s). For the study in its entirety: TCRbeta sequencing was used in the study to identify donor-specific regulatory T cells before combined kidney and bone marrow transplantation, and the identified cells were then tracked after transplant. TCRbeta repertoire sequencing was used in 3 healthy controls to compare several methods for expanding Tregs specific for an allogeneic donor.

Paper-wide results and their limitations: Biological reproducibility was not directly addressed, though technical replication error appeared minimal. The most biologically relevant and donor-specific TCRbeta repertoire appeared to be identified by expanding Tregs with activated donor B cells. Because only a small number of patients were included, the study had limitations, and the results will need to be validated in larger populations as well as under other immunosuppression protocols.

Sequencing input: CD4+ T cells from blood. This sequence uses TRBV4-1 and TRBJ2-2, with the D gene uncertain. This sequence originates from a human donor in good health. The sequenced DNA is TGCGCCAGCAGCCAAGTGGGGGAGCTGTTTTTT. Translated, it reads CASSQVGELFF.